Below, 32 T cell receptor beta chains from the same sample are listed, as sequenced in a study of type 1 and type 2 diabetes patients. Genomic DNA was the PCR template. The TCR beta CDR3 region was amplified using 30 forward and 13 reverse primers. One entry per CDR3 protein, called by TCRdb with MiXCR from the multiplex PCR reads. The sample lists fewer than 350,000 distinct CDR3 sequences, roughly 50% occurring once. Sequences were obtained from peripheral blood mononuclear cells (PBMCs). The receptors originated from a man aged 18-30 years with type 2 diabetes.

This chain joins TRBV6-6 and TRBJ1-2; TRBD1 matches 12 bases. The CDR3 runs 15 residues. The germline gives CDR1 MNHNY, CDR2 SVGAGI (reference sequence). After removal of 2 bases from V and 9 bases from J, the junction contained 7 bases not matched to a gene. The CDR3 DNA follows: TGTGCCAGCAGTTACACAAAGGGACAGGGGGCTAGCTACACCTTC. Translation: CASSYTKGQGASYTF.

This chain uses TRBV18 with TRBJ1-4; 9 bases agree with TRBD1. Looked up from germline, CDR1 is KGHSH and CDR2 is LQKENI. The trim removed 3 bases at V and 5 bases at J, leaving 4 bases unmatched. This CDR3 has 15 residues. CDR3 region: CASSPWTGDNEKLFF. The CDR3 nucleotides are TGTGCCAGCTCACCTTGGACAGGGGACAATGAAAAACTGTTTTTT.

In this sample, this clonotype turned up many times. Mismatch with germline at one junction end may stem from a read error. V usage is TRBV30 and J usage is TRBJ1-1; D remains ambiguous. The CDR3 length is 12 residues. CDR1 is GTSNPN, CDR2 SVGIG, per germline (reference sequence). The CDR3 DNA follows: TGTGCCTGGAGTGTACGCAACAGTGAAGCTTTCTTT. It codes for CAWSVRNSEAFF. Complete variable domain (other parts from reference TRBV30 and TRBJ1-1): SQTIHQWPATLVQPVGSPLSLECTVEGTSNPNLYWYRQAAGRGLQLLFYSVGIGQISSEVPQNLSASRPQDRQFILSSKKLLLSDSGFYLCAWSVRNSEAFFGQGTRLTVV.

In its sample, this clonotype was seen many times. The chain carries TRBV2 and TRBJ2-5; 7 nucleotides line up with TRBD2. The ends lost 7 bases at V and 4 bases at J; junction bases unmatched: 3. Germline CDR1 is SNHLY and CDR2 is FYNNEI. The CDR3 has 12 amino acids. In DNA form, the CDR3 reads TGTGCCAGCAAGCGGGGCGTAGAGACCCAGTACTTC. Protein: CASKRGVETQYF. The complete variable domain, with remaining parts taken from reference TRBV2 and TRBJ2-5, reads EPEVTQTPSHQVTQMGQEVILRCVPISNHLYFYWYRQILGQKVEFLVSFYNNEISEKSEIFDDQFSVERPDGSNFTLKIRSTKLEDSAMYFCASKRGVETQYFGPGTRLLVL.

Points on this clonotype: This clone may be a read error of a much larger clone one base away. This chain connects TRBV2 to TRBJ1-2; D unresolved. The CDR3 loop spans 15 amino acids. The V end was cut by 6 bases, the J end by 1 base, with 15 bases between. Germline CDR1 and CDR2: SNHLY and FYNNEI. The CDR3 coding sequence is TGTGCCAGCAGAGAACTCCGCGGGGTTAACTATGGCTACACCTTC. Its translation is CASRELRGVNYGYTF.

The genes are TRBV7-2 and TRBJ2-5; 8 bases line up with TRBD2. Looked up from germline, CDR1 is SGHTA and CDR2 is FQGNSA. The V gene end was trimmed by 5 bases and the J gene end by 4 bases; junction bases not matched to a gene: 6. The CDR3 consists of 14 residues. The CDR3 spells CASSPGGPGETQYF. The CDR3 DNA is TGTGCCAGCAGCCCGGGGGGGCCGGGAGAGACCCAGTACTTC.

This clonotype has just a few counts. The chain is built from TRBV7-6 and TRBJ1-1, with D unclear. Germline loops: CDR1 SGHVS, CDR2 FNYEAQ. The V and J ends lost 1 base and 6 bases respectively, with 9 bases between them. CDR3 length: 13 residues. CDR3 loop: CASSLVANAEAFF. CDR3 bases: TGTGCCAGCAGCTTAGTTGCTAACGCTGAAGCTTTCTTT.

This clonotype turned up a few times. The CDR3 here is CSAGTGATNYGYTF. CDR3 coding DNA: TGCAGTGCTGGGACAGGGGCTACTAACTATGGCTACACCTTC. This chain joins TRBV20-1 and TRBJ1-2; 10 bases line up with TRBD1. V lost 5 bases to trimming and J lost 0 bases; unmatched junction nucleotides: 3. The germline V gene has CDR1 DFQATT and CDR2 SNEGSKA (reference sequence). CDR3 size: 14 residues.

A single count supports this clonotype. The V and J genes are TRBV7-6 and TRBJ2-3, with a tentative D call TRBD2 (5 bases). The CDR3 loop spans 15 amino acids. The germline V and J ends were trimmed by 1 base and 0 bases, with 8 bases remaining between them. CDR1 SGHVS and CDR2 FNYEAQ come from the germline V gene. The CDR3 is CASSLESGSTDTQYF. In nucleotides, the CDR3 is TGTGCCAGCAGCTTAGAGAGCGGTAGCACAGATACGCAGTATTTT.

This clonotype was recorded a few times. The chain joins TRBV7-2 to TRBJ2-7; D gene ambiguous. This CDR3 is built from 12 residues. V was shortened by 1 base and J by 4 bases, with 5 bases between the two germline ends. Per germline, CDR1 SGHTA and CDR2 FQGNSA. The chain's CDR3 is CASSLVEYEQYF. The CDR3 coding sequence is TGTGCCAGCAGCTTAGTCGAGTACGAGCAGTACTTC.

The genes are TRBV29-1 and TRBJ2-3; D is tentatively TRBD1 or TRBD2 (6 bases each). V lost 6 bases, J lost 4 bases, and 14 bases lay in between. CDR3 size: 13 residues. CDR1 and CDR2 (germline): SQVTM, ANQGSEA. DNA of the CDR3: TGCAGCGTGAGGGGGGAGTCTGCAGATACGCAGTATTTT. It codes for CSVRGESADTQYF.

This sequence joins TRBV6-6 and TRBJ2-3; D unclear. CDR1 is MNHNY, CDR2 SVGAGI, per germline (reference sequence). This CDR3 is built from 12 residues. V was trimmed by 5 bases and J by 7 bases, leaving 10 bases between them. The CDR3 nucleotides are TGTGCCAGCAGTGAGCCCTTGCATACGCAGTATTTT. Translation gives CASSEPLHTQYF.

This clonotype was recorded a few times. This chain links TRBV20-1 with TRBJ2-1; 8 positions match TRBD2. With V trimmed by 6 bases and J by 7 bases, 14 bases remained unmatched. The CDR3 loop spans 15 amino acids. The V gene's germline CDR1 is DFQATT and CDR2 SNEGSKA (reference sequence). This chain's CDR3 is CSARSSGGGGNEQFF. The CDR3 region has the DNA TGCAGTGCCCGGTCAAGCGGGGGAGGAGGGAATGAGCAGTTCTTC.

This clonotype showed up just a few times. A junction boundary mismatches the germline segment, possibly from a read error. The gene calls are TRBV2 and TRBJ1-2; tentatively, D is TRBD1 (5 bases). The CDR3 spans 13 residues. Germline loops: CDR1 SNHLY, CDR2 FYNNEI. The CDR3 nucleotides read TGTGCCAGCAGTGAAGCTAGGGAAGCTTGGGGGTCCTTC. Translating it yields CASSEAREAWGSF.

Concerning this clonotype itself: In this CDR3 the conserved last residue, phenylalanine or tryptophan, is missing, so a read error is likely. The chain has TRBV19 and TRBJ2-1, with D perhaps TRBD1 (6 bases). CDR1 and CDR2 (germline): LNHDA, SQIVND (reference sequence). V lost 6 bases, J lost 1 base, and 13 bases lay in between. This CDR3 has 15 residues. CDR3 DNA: TGTGCCAGTAGCCAGGACAGTCTATCCTACAATGAGCAGTTCCTC. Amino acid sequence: CASSQDSLSYNEQFL.

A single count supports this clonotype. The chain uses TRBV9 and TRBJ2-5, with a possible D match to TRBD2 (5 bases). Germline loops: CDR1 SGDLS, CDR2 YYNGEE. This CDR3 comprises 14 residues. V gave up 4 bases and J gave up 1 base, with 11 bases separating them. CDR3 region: CASSSEGSQETQYF. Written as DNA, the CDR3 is TGTGCCAGCAGCTCTGAGGGAAGCCAAGAGACCCAGTACTTC.

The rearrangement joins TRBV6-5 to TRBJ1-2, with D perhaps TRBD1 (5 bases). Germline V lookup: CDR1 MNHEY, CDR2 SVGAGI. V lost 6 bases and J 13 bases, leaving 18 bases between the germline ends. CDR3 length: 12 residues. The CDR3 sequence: CASSPDSAHGTF. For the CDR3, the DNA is TGTGCCAGCAGCCCAGACAGCGCTCACGGCACCTTC.

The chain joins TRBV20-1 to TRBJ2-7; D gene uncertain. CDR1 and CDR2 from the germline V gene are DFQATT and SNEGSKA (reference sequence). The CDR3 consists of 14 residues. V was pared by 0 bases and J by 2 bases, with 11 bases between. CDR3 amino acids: CSARDPNPTYEQYF. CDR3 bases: TGCAGTGCTAGAGACCCCAATCCCACCTACGAGCAGTACTTC.

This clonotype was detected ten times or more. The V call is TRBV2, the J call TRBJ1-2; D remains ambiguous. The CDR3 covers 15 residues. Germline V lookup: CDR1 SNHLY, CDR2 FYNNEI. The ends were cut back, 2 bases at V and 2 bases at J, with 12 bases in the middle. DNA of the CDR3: TGTGCCAGCAGTGAAAATGGACCCTTCAACTATGGCTACACCTTC. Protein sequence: CASSENGPFNYGYTF.

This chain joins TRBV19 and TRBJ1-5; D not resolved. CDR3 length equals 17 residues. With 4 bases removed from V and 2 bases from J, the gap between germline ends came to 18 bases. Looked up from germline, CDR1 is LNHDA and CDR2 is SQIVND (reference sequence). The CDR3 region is CASSTARTVPRNQPQHF. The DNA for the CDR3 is TGTGCCAGTAGTACAGCCAGGACCGTCCCCCGCAATCAGCCCCAGCATTTT.

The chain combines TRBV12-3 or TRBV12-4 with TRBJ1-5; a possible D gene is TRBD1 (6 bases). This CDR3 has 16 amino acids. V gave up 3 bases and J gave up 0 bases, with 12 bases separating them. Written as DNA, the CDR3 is TGTGCCAGCAGTTTTAGGGGGATAACTAGCAATCAGCCCCAGCATTTT. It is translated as CASSFRGITSNQPQHF.

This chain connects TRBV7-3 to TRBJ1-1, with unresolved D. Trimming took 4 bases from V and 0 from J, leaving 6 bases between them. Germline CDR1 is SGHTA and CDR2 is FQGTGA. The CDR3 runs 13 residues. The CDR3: CASSSRLNTEAFF. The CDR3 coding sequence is TGTGCCAGCAGCTCTCGGTTGAACACTGAAGCTTTCTTT.

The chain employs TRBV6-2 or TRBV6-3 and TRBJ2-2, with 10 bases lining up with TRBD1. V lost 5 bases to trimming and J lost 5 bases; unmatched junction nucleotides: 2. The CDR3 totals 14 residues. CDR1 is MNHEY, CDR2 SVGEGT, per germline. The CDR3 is CASSGQGETGELFF. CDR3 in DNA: TGTGCCAGCAGTGGACAGGGGGAAACCGGGGAGCTGTTTTTT.

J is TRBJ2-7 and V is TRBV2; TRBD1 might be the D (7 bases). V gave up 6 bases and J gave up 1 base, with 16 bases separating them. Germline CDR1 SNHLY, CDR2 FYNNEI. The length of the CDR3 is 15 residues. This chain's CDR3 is CASSRPGGLSYEQYF. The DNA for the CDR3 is TGTGCCAGCAGCCGCCCAGGGGGGTTATCCTACGAGCAGTACTTC.

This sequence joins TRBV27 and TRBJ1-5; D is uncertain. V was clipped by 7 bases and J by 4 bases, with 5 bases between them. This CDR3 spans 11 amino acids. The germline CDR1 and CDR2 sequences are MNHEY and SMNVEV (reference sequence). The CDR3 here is CASMRNQPQHF. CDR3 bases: TGTGCCAGCATGAGAAATCAGCCCCAGCATTTT.

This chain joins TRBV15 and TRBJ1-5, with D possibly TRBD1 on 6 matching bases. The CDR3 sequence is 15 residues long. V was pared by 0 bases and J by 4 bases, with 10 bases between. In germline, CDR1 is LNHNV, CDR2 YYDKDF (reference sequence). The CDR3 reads CATSRERQENQPQHF. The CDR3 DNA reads TGTGCCACCAGCAGAGAACGACAGGAGAATCAGCCCCAGCATTTT. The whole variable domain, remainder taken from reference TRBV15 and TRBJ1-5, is DAMVIQNPRYQVTQFGKPVTLSCSQTLNHNVMYWYQQKSSQAPKLLFHYYDKDFNNEADTPDNFQSRRPNTSFCFLDIRSPGLGDTAMYLCATSRERQENQPQHFGDGTRLSIL.

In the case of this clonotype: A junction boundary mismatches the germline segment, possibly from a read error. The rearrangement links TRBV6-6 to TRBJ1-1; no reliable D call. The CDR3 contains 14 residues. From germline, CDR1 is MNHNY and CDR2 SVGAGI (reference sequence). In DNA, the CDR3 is TGTGCCAGCACCGCGTCCAAGATAAACACTGTAGCTTTCTTT. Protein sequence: CASTASKINTVAFF.

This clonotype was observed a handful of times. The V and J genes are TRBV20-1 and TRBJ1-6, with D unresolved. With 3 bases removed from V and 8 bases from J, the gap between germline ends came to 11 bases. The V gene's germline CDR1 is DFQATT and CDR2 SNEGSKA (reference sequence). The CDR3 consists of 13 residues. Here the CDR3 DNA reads TGCAGTGCTAGTTTGGGCGGTGATTCACCCCTCCACTTT. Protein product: CSASLGGDSPLHF.

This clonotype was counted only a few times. The CDR3 DNA reads as TGTGCCACCAGTGATGGGACGGACGGCACTGAAGCTTTCTTT. Translation: CATSDGTDGTEAFF. The chain couples TRBV24-1 to TRBJ1-1; weak D call: TRBD1 (5 bases). This CDR3 is built from 14 residues. Germline V gives CDR1 KGHDR, CDR2 SFDVKD. The ends were cut back, 3 bases at V and 4 bases at J, with 11 bases in the middle.

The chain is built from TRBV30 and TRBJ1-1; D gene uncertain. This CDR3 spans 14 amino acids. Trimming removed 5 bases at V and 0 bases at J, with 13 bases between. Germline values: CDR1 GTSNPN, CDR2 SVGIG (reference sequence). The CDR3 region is CAWSPRQMNTEAFF. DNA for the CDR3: TGTGCCTGGTCCCCCCGCCAGATGAACACTGAAGCTTTCTTT.

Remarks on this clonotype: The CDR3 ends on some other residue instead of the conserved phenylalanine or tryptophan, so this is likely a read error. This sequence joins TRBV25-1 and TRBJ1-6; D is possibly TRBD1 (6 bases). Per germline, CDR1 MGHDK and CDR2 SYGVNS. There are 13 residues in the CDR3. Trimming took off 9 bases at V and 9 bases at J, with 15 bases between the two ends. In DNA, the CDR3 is TGTGCCAGTAGGGGGGGCGGCGGTTCACCCCTCCACTCT. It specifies CASRGGGGSPLHS.

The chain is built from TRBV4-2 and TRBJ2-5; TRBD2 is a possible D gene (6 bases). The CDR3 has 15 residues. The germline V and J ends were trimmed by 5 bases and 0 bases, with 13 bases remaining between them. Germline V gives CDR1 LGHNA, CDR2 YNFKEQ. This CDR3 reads CASSKGTGDQETQYF. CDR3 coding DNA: TGTGCCAGCAGCAAAGGGACGGGGGACCAAGAGACCCAGTACTTC.